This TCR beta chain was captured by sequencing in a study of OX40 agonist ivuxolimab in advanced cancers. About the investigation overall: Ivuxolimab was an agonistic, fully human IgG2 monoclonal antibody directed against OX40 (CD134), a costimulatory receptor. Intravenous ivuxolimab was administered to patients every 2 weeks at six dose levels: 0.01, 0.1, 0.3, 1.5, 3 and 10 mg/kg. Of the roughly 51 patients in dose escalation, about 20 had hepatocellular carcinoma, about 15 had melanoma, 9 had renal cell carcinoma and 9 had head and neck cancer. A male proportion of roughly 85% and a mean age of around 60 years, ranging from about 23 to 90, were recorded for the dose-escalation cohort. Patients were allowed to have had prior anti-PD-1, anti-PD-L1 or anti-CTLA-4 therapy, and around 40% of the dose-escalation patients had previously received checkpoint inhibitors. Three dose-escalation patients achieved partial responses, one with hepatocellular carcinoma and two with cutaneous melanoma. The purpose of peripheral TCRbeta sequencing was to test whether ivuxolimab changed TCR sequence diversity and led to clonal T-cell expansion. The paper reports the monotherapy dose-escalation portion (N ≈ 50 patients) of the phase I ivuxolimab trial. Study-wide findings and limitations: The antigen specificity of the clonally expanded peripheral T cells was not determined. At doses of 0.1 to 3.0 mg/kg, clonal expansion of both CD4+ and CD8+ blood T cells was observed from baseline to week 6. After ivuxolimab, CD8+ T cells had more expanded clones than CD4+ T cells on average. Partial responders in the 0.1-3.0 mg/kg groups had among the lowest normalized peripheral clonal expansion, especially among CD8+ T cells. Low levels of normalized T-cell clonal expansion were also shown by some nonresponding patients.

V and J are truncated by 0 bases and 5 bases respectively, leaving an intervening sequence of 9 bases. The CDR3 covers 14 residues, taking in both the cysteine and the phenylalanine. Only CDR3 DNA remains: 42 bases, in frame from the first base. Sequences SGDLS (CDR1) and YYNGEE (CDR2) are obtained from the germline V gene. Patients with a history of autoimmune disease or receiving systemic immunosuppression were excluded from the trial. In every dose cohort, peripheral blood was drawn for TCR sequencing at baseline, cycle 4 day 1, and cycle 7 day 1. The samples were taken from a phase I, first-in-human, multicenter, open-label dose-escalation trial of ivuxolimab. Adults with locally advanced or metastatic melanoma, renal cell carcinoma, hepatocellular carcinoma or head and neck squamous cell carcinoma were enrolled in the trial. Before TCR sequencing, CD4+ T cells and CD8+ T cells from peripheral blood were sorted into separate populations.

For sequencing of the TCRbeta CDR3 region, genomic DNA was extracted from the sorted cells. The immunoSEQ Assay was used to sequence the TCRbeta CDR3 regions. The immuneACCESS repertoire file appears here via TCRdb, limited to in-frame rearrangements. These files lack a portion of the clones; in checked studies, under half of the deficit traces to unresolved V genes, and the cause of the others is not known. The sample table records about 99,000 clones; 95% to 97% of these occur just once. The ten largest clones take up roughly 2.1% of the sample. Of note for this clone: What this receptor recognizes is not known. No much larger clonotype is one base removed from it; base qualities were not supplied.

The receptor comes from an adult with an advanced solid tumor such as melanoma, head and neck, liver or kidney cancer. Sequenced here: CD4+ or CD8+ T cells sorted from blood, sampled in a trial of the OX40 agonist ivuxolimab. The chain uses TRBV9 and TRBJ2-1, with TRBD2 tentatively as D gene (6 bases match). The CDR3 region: CASSVVPGDNEQFF. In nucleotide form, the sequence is TGTGCCAGCAGCGTAGTCCCGGGGGACAATGAGCAGTTCTTC.